This T cell receptor beta chain appears in the sequencing data of a study of OX40 agonist ivuxolimab in advanced cancers. Context from the whole study: Ivuxolimab, which targeted the costimulatory receptor OX40 (CD134), was an agonistic, fully human IgG2 monoclonal antibody. Intravenous ivuxolimab was administered to patients every 2 weeks at six dose levels: 0.01, 0.1, 0.3, 1.5, 3 and 10 mg/kg. Of the roughly 52 patients in dose escalation, 19 had hepatocellular carcinoma, some 15 had melanoma, 9 had renal cell carcinoma and 9 had head and neck cancer. In the dose-escalation cohort, roughly four fifths of patients were male, and the mean age was approximately 60 years, with a range of about 23 to 80. Prior anti-PD-1, anti-PD-L1 or anti-CTLA-4 therapy was permitted, and checkpoint inhibitors had been received by roughly two fifths of dose-escalation patients. Partial responses occurred in three dose-escalation patients, of whom one had hepatocellular carcinoma and two had cutaneous melanoma. Peripheral TCRbeta sequencing aimed to test whether ivuxolimab altered TCR sequence diversity and caused clonal T-cell expansion. The paper describes the monotherapy dose-escalation part (N ≈ 52 patients) of the phase I trial of ivuxolimab.

The study at large found these results: Low levels of normalized T-cell clonal expansion were also seen in some patients who did not respond. At doses from 0.1 to 3.0 mg/kg, clonal expansion was seen in both CD4+ and CD8+ blood T cells between baseline and week 6. After ivuxolimab, more expanded clones were found on average in CD8+ T cells than in CD4+ T cells. Which antigens the clonally expanded peripheral T cells were specific for was not determined. Partial responders in the 0.1-3.0 mg/kg groups had among the lowest normalized peripheral clonal expansion, especially among CD8+ T cells.

Regarding this clone: This clone's antigen is unknown. No clone much larger than this one lies a single base away; base qualities are absent.

Genomic DNA was extracted from sorted cells for sequencing of the TCRbeta CDR3 region. TCRbeta CDR3 regions were sequenced using the immunoSEQ Assay. The table was pulled from immuneACCESS by TCRdb, which kept in-frame rearrangements only. Such tables lose some clones; where checked, under half of the loss comes from unresolved V genes, and the rest has no known cause. The table for this sample lists tens of thousands of clones; about nine tenths of them were counted only once. Around 12% of the sample rests with the top ten. The germline V gene yields SGHTA for CDR1 and FQGNSA for CDR2. The CDR3 has 14 amino acids, counting the end cysteine and phenylalanine. Only the CDR3 DNA stays, 42 bases, in frame from base 1. Clipping removes 1 base from V and 7 bases from J, with 2 as the unmatched junction base count. The trial excluded patients who had a history of autoimmune disease or who were on systemic immunosuppression. Peripheral blood for TCR sequencing was collected from all dose cohorts at baseline, on cycle 4 day 1, and on cycle 7 day 1. The samples were taken from a phase I, first-in-human, multicenter, open-label dose-escalation trial of ivuxolimab. Adults with locally advanced or metastatic melanoma, renal cell, hepatocellular, or head and neck squamous cell carcinoma were enrolled in the trial. Before TCR sequencing, CD4+ T cells and CD8+ T cells from peripheral blood were sorted into separate populations.

This sequence was found in an adult with an advanced solid tumor such as melanoma, head and neck, liver or kidney cancer. This specimen was CD4+ or CD8+ T cells sorted from blood, taken in a trial of the OX40 agonist ivuxolimab. The rearrangement joined TRBV7-2 to TRBJ2-1, with 9 junctional bases fitting TRBD2. The CDR3 sequence is CTSSLGGRANEQFF. The base sequence is TGTACCAGCAGCTTAGGCGGGAGGGCGAATGAGCAGTTCTTC.